The 30 T cell receptor beta chains given below trace back to one sample, sequenced in a study of T cell changes during pregnancy in multiple sclerosis. Using immunoSEQ multiplex PCR, the repertoire was profiled, and TCRdb retains in-frame clones only, with some absent. This table holds about 89,000 clones, over 90% found once. The sample in question was peripheral blood, obtained in the third trimester of pregnancy. These receptors were taken from a female donor with multiple sclerosis, enrolled in a pregnancy study.

This clone has a single count. The gene calls are TRBV10-1 and TRBJ2-5, with 11 nucleotides matching TRBD2. The germline CDR1 and CDR2 sequences are WNHNN and SYGVQD (reference sequence). With 4 bases clipped from V and 3 bases from J, the junction kept 7 bases outside the gene matches. There are 16 residues in the CDR3. Here the CDR3 reads CASSGRTSGPKETQYF. The CDR3, as DNA: TGCGCCAGCAGTGGTCGGACTAGCGGGCCCAAAGAGACCCAGTACTTC.

Regarding this clone: Distinct nucleotide sequences in the sample also encode this CDR3. The chain recombines TRBV11-2 with TRBJ1-3; D remains unclear. Germline CDR1 is SGHAT and CDR2 is FQNNGV. V dropped 1 base and J dropped 0 bases, with 4 bases sitting between them. This CDR3 comprises 14 residues. For the CDR3, the DNA is TGTGCCAGCAGCTTAGGGAGCTCTGGAAACACCATATATTTT. This encodes CASSLGSSGNTIYF.

The V call is TRBV2, the J call TRBJ1-4; weak D call: TRBD1 (5 bases). The CDR3 contains 13 residues. In germline, CDR1 is SNHLY, CDR2 FYNNEI. V lost 2 bases and J lost 12, with 13 bases in between. In DNA form, the CDR3 reads TGTGCCAGCAGTGAAAGGGGCAGTTGGGAACTGTTTTTT. Protein sequence: CASSERGSWELFF.

The gene calls are TRBV9 and TRBJ2-7; 7 nucleotides agree with TRBD2. V shed 0 bases, J shed 6 bases, and the junction held 9 bases outside the gene matches. The CDR3 has 15 residues. Germline V gene sequence: CDR1 SGDLS, CDR2 YYNGEE. The CDR3 here is CASSVEDGRSGEQYF. The DNA for the CDR3 is TGTGCCAGCAGCGTAGAGGACGGGAGGTCCGGCGAGCAGTACTTC.

The chain links TRBV2 to TRBJ2-7, with a weak D call TRBD1 (6 bases). V was cut by 8 bases and J by 5 bases, with 16 bases left in between. CDR3 length equals 13 residues. Germline-derived CDR1 and CDR2 are SNHLY and FYNNEI. CDR3 sequence: CASHLAGTNEQYF. CDR3 nucleotides: TGTGCCAGCCATCTGGCAGGGACAAACGAGCAGTACTTC.

This rearrangement joins TRBV28 to TRBJ2-3, with TRBD2 identical over 8 bases. Germline CDR1 and CDR2: MDHEN and SYDVKM. V shed 1 base, J shed 4 bases, and the junction held 10 bases outside the gene matches. The CDR3 runs to 17 residues. CDR3 bases: TGTGCCAGCAGTTTATCCGGGGGGGAGGTAGGGCCAGATACGCAGTATTTT. This translates into CASSLSGGEVGPDTQYF. Using reference TRBV28 and TRBJ2-3 for the parts outside the CDR3, the full variable domain is DVKVTQSSRYLVKRTGEKVFLECVQDMDHENMFWYRQDPGLGLRLIYFSYDVKMKEKGDIPEGYSVSREKKERFSLILESASTNQTSMYLCASSLSGGEVGPDTQYFGPGTRLTVL.

This chain uses TRBV27 with TRBJ1-2; weak D call: TRBD1 (6 bases). This CDR3 comprises 16 residues. The germline gives CDR1 MNHEY, CDR2 SMNVEV (reference sequence). Trimming removed 6 bases at V and 4 bases at J, with 21 bases between. The CDR3 protein is CASRPRTAASFYGYTF. CDR3 nucleotide sequence: TGTGCCAGCAGACCCCGGACAGCCGCAAGCTTCTATGGCTACACCTTC.

This rearrangement joins TRBV1 to TRBJ1-2. TRBV1 is recorded as a pseudogene. The CDR3 covers 13 residues. The chain's CDR3 is CTSSQLLIYGYTF. The CDR3 DNA is TGCACCAGCAGCCAACTCCTTATTTATGGCTACACCTTC.

This chain connects TRBV11-2 to TRBJ1-1, with 7 bases lining up with TRBD1. The V gene's germline CDR1 is SGHAT and CDR2 FQNNGV. The CDR3 has 14 amino acids. Trimming cost V 4 bases and J 4 bases; bases outside gene matches: 6. CDR3 protein: CASSSRQGGTEAFF. The CDR3 DNA is TGTGCCAGCAGCTCACGACAGGGAGGCACTGAAGCTTTCTTT.

This chain joins TRBV19 and TRBJ2-3, with 7 bases fitting TRBD2. Germline loops: CDR1 LNHDA, CDR2 SQIVND (reference sequence). The length of the CDR3 is 15 residues. Unmatched junction bases numbered 8, after V lost 7 bases and J lost 1 base. The CDR3 sequence: CASIGGEGGTDTQYF. The CDR3 region has the DNA TGTGCCAGTATCGGAGGGGAGGGAGGCACAGATACGCAGTATTTT.

The CDR3: CASSGSGTGTYEQYF. The DNA for the CDR3 is TGTGCCAGCAGCGGATCCGGGACAGGGACCTACGAGCAGTACTTC. The chain has TRBV9 and TRBJ2-7, with 9 bases lining up with TRBD1. The CDR3 loop spans 15 amino acids. J gave up 2 bases and V 3 bases, and 6 bases lay outside the gene matches. The germline CDR1 and CDR2 sequences are SGDLS and YYNGEE.

The chain joins TRBV4-2 to TRBJ2-2; D call uncertain. The CDR3 runs to 12 residues. V gave up 3 bases and J gave up 6 bases, with 5 bases separating them. In germline, CDR1 is LGHNA, CDR2 YNFKEQ. The CDR3 spells CASSHRPGELFF. CDR3 nucleotides: TGTGCCAGCAGCCACCGTCCCGGGGAGCTGTTTTTT.

The genes are TRBV10-3 and TRBJ2-7, with 15 bases that match TRBD2. The V segment lost 4 bases and the J segment 4 bases; nucleotides outside the gene matches: 11. The CDR3 consists of 18 residues. Germline CDR1 and CDR2: ENHRY and SYGVKD. CDR3 residues: CAISGPGTSGRLGYEQYF. The DNA for the CDR3 is TGTGCCATCAGTGGGCCCGGGACTAGCGGGAGGCTGGGTTACGAGCAGTACTTC.

The V call is TRBV10-3, the J call TRBJ2-1; 9 bases agree with TRBD2. The germline gives CDR1 ENHRY, CDR2 SYGVKD. The CDR3 has 16 residues. Trimming cost V 0 bases and J 3 bases; bases outside gene matches: 3. The CDR3 coding sequence is TGTGCCATCAGTGAGTCGAAGACTAGCGGCTACAATGAGCAGTTCTTC. Encoded protein: CAISESKTSGYNEQFF.

Remarks on this clone: Other DNA variants within this sample encode the same CDR3. Here the CDR3 reads CASSFGYEQYF. CDR3 bases: TGTGCCAGCAGTTTCGGTTACGAGCAGTACTTC. The V call is TRBV27, the J call TRBJ2-7; no clear D. The germline CDR1 and CDR2 sequences are MNHEY and SMNVEV (reference sequence). V was pared by 3 bases and J by 4 bases, with 4 bases between. This CDR3 has 11 residues.

Only one count was recorded for this clone. The genes are TRBV15 and TRBJ1-5, with D tentatively TRBD1 (6 bases). Trimming took 5 bases from V and 2 from J, leaving 13 bases between them. Germline-derived CDR1 and CDR2 are LNHNV and YYDKDF (reference sequence). The CDR3 runs 15 residues. The CDR3: CATSASRGGNQPQHF. Written as DNA, the CDR3 is TGTGCCACCAGCGCGTCCAGGGGCGGCAATCAGCCCCAGCATTTT.

V and J are TRBV7-9 and TRBJ1-4, with 8 bases matching TRBD1. The CDR3 is made up of 14 amino acids. V trimming: 4 bases; J trimming: 7 bases; junction bases outside the gene matches: 5. CDR1 is SEHNR and CDR2 is FQNEAQ in the germline V gene (reference sequence). The chain's CDR3 is CASSSQGVGEKLFF. Here the CDR3 DNA reads TGTGCCAGCAGCTCACAGGGGGTGGGTGAAAAACTGTTTTTT.

This chain links TRBV2 with TRBJ2-1, with a weak D call TRBD2 (5 bases). Between the trimmed V and J ends, which lost 8 bases and 2 bases, there was a span of 16 bases. Germline loops: CDR1 SNHLY, CDR2 FYNNEI. The CDR3 consists of 15 residues. The CDR3 loop is CASYPGVPPYNEQFF. CDR3 DNA: TGTGCCAGCTACCCCGGGGTCCCCCCCTACAATGAGCAGTTCTTC.

The J gene is TRBJ2-5, the V gene TRBV5-1, with 10 nucleotides matching TRBD2. Germline CDR1 and CDR2: SGHRS and YFSETQ. This CDR3 is 16 amino acids long. V lost 0 bases to trimming and J lost 4 bases; unmatched junction nucleotides: 6. The CDR3 nucleotides are TGCGCCAGCAGCTTGGGTGTAGCGGGAGGTTTAGAGACCCAGTACTTC. It encodes CASSLGVAGGLETQYF.

The genes are TRBV30 and TRBJ1-3, with D possibly matching TRBD1 (5 bases). Germline V CDR1 and CDR2: GTSNPN, SVGIG (reference sequence). The germline V and J ends were trimmed by 3 bases and 4 bases, with 7 bases remaining between them. This CDR3 is 12 amino acids long. CDR3 loop: CAWRKGGNTIYF. DNA for the CDR3: TGTGCCTGGAGAAAGGGGGGAAACACCATATATTTT.

V gene TRBV5-4 combines with J gene TRBJ2-7; 12 bases fit TRBD1. The CDR3 has 16 amino acids. From germline, CDR1 is SGHNT and CDR2 YYREEE (reference sequence). V lost 3 bases to trimming and J lost 2 bases; unmatched junction nucleotides: 6. The CDR3 sequence is CASSSAGTGGPYEQYF. CDR3 coding DNA: TGTGCCAGCAGCTCGGCCGGGACAGGGGGCCCCTACGAGCAGTACTTC.

The rearrangement joins TRBV11-2 to TRBJ1-2, with 9 bases fitting TRBD1. From germline, CDR1 is SGHAT and CDR2 FQNNGV. V lost 4 bases, J lost 2 bases, and 2 bases stayed unmatched. The length of the CDR3 is 14 residues. CDR3 amino acids: CASSYTGGNYGYTF. As DNA, the CDR3 is TGTGCCAGCAGCTACACAGGGGGCAACTATGGCTACACCTTC. The variable domain in full, completed from reference TRBV11-2 and TRBJ1-2, reads EAGVAQSPRYKIIEKRQSVAFWCNPISGHATLYWYQQILGQGPKLLIQFQNNGVVDDSQLPKDRFSAERLKGVDSTLKIQPAKLEDSAVYLCASSYTGGNYGYTFGSGTRLTVV.

The V and J genes are TRBV5-1 and TRBJ2-7; 9 bases map to TRBD2. The CDR3 is made up of 13 amino acids. Germline assignment: CDR1 SGHRS and CDR2 YFSETQ. Trimming at V came to 6 bases and at J to 6 bases, leaving 7 bases not matched to a gene. As DNA, the CDR3 is TGCGCCAGCATGGTAGCGGGAGTCAGCGAGCAGTACTTC. Encoded protein: CASMVAGVSEQYF.

The CDR3 DNA reads TGTGCCTGGAGCGCCGGGACAGGGATCGCTGAAGCTTTCTTT. Its translation is CAWSAGTGIAEAFF. The chain uses TRBV30 and TRBJ1-1, with 9 positions matching TRBD1. The CDR3 consists of 14 residues. V shed 3 bases and J 6 bases; nucleotides not matched to a gene: 8. Germline loops: CDR1 GTSNPN, CDR2 SVGIG (reference sequence).

The chain is built from TRBV30 and TRBJ1-3; D is ambiguous. Trimming cost V 3 bases and J 4 bases, with 10 bases left between them. The V gene's germline CDR1 is GTSNPN and CDR2 SVGIG (reference sequence). The CDR3 extends over 13 amino acids. CDR3 nucleotide sequence: TGTGCCTGGAGGGAGCCAGCCGGAAACACCATATATTTT. Protein product: CAWREPAGNTIYF.

The chain has TRBV27 and TRBJ2-7; 9 positions agree with TRBD1. The V segment lost 5 bases and the J segment 5 bases; nucleotides outside the gene matches: 7. CDR1 and CDR2 from the germline V gene are MNHEY and SMNVEV (reference sequence). The CDR3 loop spans 14 amino acids. CDR3 amino acids: CASSPWDRDHEQYF. CDR3 sequence (DNA): TGTGCCAGCAGTCCATGGGACAGGGACCACGAGCAGTACTTC.

The chain links TRBV27 to TRBJ2-7, with unresolved D. The CDR3 totals 14 residues. Germline V CDR1 and CDR2: MNHEY, SMNVEV (reference sequence). V gave up 3 bases and J gave up 4 bases, with 13 bases separating them. CDR3 protein: CASSFFPNSYEQYF. As DNA, the CDR3 is TGTGCCAGCAGTTTTTTCCCCAACTCATACGAGCAGTACTTC.

The table lists this clone with a count of one. This chain uses TRBV4-1 with TRBJ1-5, with D possibly matching TRBD1 (6 bases). V shed 4 bases and J shed 2 bases, with 15 bases lying between them. Germline V CDR1 and CDR2: MGHRA, YSYEKL. This CDR3 has 16 amino acids. The CDR3 nucleotides are TGCGCCAGCAGCCGCGTACAGGGAAACGGCAATCAGCCCCAGCATTTT. This codes for CASSRVQGNGNQPQHF.

The chain carries TRBV27 and TRBJ2-4, with 8 bases identical to TRBD2. V shed 6 bases, J shed 3 bases, and the junction held 10 bases outside the gene matches. Germline V lookup: CDR1 MNHEY, CDR2 SMNVEV (reference sequence). The CDR3 spans 16 residues. The CDR3 is CASSKGAGVDKNIQYF. Written as DNA, the CDR3 is TGTGCCAGCAGCAAAGGAGCGGGAGTAGACAAAAACATTCAGTACTTC.

The CDR3 nucleotides read TGTGCCAGCAGCCTGGACACACAATCGCAGTATTTT. It is translated as CASSLDTQSQYF. The genes are TRBV9 and TRBJ2-3; TRBD1 is a possible D gene (5 bases). The V end lost 4 bases, the J end lost 10 bases, and 13 bases lay between the germline ends. This CDR3 is built from 12 residues. Germline V gives CDR1 SGDLS, CDR2 YYNGEE.